This T cell receptor beta chain stems from a study of blood T cell repertoires in COVID-19. Looking at the study overall: From the United States, Italy and Spain came samples of acute and convalescent COVID-19.

Authors' processing steps: Counts of nucleated cells, estimated from reference gene primer amplification, were obtained. This table comes from immunoSEQ multiplex PCR, and its TCRdb copy is limited to in-frame clones, with some not included. V and J calls and clone size are copied from that table; D and trimming were computed from the DNA. There are roughly 180,000 clones in the sample; roughly 94% occur only once, and 0.76% lies in the top ten. Per germline, CDR1 LGHDT and CDR2 YNNKEL (reference sequence). The V end lost 3 bases, the J end lost 5 bases, and 10 bases lay between the germline ends. The CDR3 consists of 13 residues. Enrolled during active infection, Seattle patients were then followed longitudinally.

The sequence was collected from a man aged 25-45 years with COVID-19, enrolled during active disease. Sequenced sample: peripheral blood. The J gene is TRBJ1-2, the V gene TRBV3-1 (or the pseudogene TRBV3-2), with a tentative D call TRBD1 (6 bases). The CDR3 region has the DNA TGTGCCAGCAGCCACGACAGGCGGTATGGCTACACCTTC. Protein sequence: CASSHDRRYGYTF.